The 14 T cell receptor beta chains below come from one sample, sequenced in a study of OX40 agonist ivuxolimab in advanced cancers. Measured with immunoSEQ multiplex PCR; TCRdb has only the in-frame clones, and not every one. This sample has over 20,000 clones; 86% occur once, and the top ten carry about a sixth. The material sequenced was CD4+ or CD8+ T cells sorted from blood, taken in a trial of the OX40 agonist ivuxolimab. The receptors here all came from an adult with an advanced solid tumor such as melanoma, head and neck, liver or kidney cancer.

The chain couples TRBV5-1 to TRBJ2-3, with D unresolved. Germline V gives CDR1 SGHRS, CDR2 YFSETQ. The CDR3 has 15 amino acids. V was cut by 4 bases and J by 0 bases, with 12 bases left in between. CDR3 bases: TGCGCCAGCAGCAGTGACGTAACTAGCACAGATACGCAGTATTTT. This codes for CASSSDVTSTDTQYF.

The CDR3 nucleotides read TGTGCCAGCAGCTTAAGCCCCGGGAACGTTCTTAATGGCTACACCTTC. Translating gives CASSLSPGNVLNGYTF. The rearrangement uses TRBV11-2 and TRBJ1-2; no clear D gene. V was pared by 2 bases and J by 6 bases, with 19 bases between. The CDR3 extends over 16 amino acids. Germline CDR1 and CDR2: SGHAT and FQNNGV. Complete variable domain (other parts from reference TRBV11-2 and TRBJ1-2): EAGVAQSPRYKIIEKRQSVAFWCNPISGHATLYWYQQILGQGPKLLIQFQNNGVVDDSQLPKDRFSAERLKGVDSTLKIQPAKLEDSAVYLCASSLSPGNVLNGYTFGSGTRLTVV.

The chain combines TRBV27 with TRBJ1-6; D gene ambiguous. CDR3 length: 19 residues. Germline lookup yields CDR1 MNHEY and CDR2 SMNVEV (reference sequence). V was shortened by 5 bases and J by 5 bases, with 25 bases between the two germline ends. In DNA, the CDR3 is TGTGCCAGCAGTGACCATCGGCAGGACTTTAGTTGGCATAATTCACCCCTCCACTTT. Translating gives CASSDHRQDFSWHNSPLHF.

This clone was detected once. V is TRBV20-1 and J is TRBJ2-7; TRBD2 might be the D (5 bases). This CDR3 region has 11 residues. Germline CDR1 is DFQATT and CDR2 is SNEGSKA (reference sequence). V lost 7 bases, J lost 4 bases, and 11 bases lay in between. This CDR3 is CSGGLGYEQYF. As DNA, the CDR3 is TGCAGTGGAGGGCTGGGGTACGAGCAGTACTTC.

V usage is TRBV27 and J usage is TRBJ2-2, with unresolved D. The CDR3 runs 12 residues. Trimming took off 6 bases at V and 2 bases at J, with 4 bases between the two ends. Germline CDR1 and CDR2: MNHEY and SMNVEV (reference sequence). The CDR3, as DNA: TGTGCCAGCAGGAGAAACACCGGGGAGCTGTTTTTT. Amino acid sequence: CASRRNTGELFF.

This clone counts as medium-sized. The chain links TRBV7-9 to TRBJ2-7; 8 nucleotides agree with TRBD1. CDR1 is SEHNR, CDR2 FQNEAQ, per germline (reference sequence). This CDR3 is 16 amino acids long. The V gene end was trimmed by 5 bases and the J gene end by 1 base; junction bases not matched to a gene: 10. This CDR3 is CASSLTAGTGSYEQYF. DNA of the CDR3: TGTGCCAGCAGCCTAACCGCCGGGACAGGATCCTACGAGCAGTACTTC.

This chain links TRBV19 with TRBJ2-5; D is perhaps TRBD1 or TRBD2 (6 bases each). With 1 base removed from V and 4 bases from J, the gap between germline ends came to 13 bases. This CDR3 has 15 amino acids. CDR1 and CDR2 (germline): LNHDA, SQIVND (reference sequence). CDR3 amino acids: CASSIGARGRETQYF. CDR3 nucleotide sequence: TGTGCCAGTAGTATAGGGGCCCGGGGGCGAGAGACCCAGTACTTC.

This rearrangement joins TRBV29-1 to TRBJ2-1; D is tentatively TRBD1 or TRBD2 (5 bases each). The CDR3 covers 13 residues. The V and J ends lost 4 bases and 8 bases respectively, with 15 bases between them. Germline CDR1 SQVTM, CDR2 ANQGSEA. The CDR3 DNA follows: TGCAGCGTTGCACGGGGCACGGTCGATGAGCAGTTCTTC. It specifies CSVARGTVDEQFF.

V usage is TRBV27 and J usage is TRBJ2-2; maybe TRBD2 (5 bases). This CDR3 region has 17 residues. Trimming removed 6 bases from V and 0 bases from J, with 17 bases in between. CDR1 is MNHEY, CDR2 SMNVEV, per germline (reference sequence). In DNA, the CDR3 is TGTGCCAGCAGCCCCTTCTTCGGACTCTCGAACACCGGGGAGCTGTTTTTT. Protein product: CASSPFFGLSNTGELFF.

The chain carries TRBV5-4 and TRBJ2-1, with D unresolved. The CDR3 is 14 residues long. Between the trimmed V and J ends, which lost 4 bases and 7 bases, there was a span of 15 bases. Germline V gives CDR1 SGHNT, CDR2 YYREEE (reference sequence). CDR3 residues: CASSPTVGTNEQFF. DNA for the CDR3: TGTGCCAGCAGCCCCACGGTGGGAACAAATGAGCAGTTCTTC.

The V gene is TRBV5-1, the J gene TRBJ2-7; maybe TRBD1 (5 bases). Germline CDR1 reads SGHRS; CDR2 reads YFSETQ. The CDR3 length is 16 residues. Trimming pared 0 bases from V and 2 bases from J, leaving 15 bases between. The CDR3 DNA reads TGCGCCAGCAGCTTGGCCCCACCGACAGCCGCCTACGAGCAGTACTTC. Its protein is CASSLAPPTAAYEQYF.

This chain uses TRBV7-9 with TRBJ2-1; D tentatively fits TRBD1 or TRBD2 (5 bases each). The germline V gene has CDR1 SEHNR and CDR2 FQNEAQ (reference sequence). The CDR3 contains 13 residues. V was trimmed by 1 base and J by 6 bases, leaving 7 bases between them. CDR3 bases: TGTGCCAGCAGCTTAGTTGGGACCAATGAGCAGTTCTTC. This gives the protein CASSLVGTNEQFF.

The DNA of the CDR3 is TGCAGCGTTTGGTATGACGGAAGCTCTGGAAACACCATATATTTT. Translation gives CSVWYDGSSGNTIYF. V and J are TRBV29-1 and TRBJ1-3; the D is unclear. V was cut by 5 bases and J by 0 bases, with 14 bases left in between. The CDR3 totals 15 residues. Germline V gene sequence: CDR1 SQVTM, CDR2 ANQGSEA.

The CDR3 loop reads CASRAPGGTGNTIYF. CDR3 nucleotides: TGCGCCAGCCGAGCCCCCGGGGGCACTGGAAACACCATATATTTT. The J gene is TRBJ1-3, the V gene TRBV5-1; D may be TRBD1 (6 bases). This CDR3 is 15 amino acids long. Germline V gene data show CDR1 as SGHRS and CDR2 as YFSETQ. V gave up 7 bases and J gave up 2 bases, with 16 bases separating them.